This T cell receptor beta chain was recovered during a study of blood T cell repertoires in COVID-19. At the level of the study: Sites in the United States, Italy and Spain provided acute and convalescent COVID-19 samples. In each case, the material was cDNA or gDNA derived from T cells, B-cell-depleted T cells, or PBMCs.

In germline, CDR1 is MGHRA, CDR2 YSYEKL. The ends were cut back, 3 bases at V and 3 bases at J, with 21 bases in the middle. The CDR3 sequence is 19 residues long. As processed by the authors: How many nucleated cells were present was estimated from reference gene primer amplification. The repertoire was sequenced with immunoSEQ multiplex PCR; TCRdb's copy has only in-frame clones and lacks some. D and trimming come from the DNA, and the V and J calls and clone size come from that table. The repertoire holds fewer than 350,000 clones, with around 89% as singletons. The sequence was collected from a man aged 40-49 years with acute or convalescent COVID-19. The sample consisted of peripheral blood. The chain recombines TRBV4-1 with TRBJ2-6, with D possibly being TRBD1 (6 bases). CDR3 protein: CASSQVPGQPGSGANVLTF. In DNA form, the CDR3 reads TGCGCCAGCAGCCAGGTCCCGGGACAACCTGGAAGTGGGGCCAACGTCCTGACTTTC.